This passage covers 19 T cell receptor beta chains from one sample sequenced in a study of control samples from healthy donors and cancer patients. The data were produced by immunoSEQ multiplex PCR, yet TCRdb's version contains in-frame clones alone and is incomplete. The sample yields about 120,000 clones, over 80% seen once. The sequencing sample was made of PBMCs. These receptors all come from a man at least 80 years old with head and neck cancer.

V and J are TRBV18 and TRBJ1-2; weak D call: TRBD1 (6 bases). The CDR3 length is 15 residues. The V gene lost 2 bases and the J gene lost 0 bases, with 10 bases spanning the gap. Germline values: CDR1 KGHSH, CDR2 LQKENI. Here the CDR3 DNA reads TGTGCCAGCTCACCAGGGGGCTTAGCTAACTATGGCTACACCTTC. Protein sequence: CASSPGGLANYGYTF.

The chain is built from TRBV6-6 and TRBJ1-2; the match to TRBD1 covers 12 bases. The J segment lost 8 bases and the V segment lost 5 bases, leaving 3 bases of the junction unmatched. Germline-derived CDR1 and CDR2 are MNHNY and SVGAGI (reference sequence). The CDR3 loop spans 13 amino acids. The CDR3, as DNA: TGTGCCAGCAGTACCGGGACAGGGGGCGGCTACACCTTC. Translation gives CASSTGTGGGYTF.

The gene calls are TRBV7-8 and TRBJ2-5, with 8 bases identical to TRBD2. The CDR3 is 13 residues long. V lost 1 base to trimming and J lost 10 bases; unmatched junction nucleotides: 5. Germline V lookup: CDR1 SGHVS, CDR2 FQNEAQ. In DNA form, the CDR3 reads TGTGCCAGCAGCTTAGATCAGCGGGGGTTCCAGTACTTC. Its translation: CASSLDQRGFQYF.

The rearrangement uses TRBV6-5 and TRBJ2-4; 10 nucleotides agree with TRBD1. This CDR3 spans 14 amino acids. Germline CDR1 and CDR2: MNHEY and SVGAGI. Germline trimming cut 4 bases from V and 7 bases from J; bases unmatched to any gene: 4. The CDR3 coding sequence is TGTGCCAGCAGTTCCGGGACAGGGGTGAACATTCAGTACTTC. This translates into CASSSGTGVNIQYF.

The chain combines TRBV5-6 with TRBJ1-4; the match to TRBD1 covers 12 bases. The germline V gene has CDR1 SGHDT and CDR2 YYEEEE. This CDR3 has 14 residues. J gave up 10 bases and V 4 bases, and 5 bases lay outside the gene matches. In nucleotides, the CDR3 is TGTGCCAGCAGCCCGGGACAGGGGGCCGGAAAACTGTTTTTT. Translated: CASSPGQGAGKLFF.

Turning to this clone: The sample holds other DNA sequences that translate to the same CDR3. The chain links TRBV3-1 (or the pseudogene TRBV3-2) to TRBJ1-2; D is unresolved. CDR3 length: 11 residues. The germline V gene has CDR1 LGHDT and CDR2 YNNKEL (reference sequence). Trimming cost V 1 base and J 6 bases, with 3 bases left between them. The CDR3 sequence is CASSQVNGYTF. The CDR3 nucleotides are TGTGCCAGCAGCCAAGTGAATGGCTACACCTTC.

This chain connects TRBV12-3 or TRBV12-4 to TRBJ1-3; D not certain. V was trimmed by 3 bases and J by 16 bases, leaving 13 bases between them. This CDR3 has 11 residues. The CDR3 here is CASSLQQRPYF. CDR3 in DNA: TGTGCCAGCAGTTTGCAGCAGAGGCCGTATTTT.

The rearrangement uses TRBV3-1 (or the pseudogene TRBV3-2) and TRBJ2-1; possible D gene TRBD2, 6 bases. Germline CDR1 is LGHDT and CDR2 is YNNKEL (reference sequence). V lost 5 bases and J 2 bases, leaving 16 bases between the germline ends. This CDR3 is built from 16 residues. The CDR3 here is CASSKSQAGPYNEQFF. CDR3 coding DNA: TGTGCCAGCAGCAAATCCCAAGCGGGCCCCTACAATGAGCAGTTCTTC.

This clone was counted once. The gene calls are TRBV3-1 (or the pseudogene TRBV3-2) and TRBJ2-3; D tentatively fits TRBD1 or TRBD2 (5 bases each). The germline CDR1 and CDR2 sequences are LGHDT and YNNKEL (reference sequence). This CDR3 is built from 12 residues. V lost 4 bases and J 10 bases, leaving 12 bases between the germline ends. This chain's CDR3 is CASSPFGGPQYF. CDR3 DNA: TGTGCCAGCAGCCCTTTTGGGGGTCCGCAGTATTTT.

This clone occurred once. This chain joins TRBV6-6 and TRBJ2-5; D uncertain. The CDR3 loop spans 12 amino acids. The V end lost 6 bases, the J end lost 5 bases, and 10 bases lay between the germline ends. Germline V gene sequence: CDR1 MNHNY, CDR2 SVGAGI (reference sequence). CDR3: CASSPGEETQYF. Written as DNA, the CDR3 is TGTGCCAGCAGCCCTGGTGAGGAGACCCAGTACTTC.

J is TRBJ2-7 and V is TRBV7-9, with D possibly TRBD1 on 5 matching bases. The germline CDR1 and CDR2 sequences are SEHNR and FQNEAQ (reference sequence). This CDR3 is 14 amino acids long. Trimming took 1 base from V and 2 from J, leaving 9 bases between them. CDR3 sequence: CASSLDQGAYEQYF. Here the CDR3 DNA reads TGTGCCAGCAGCTTAGACCAGGGCGCCTACGAGCAGTACTTC.

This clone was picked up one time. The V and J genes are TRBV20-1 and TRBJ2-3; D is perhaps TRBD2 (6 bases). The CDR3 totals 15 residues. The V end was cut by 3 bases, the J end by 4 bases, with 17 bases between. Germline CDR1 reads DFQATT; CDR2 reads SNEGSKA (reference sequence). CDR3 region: CSASGRGGSSDTQYF. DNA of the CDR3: TGCAGTGCTAGTGGGCGGGGCGGGTCCTCAGATACGCAGTATTTT.

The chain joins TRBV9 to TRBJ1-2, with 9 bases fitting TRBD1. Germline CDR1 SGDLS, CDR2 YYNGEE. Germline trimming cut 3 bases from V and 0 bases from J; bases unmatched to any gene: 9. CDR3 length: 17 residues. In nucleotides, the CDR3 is TGTGCCAGCAGCGCGGGACAGGGTTTCCGAGCTAACTATGGCTACACCTTC. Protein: CASSAGQGFRANYGYTF.

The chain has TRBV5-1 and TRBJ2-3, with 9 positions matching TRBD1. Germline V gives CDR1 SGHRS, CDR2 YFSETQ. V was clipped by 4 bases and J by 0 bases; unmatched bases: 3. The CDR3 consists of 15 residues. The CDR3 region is CASSMGQGSTDTQYF. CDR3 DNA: TGCGCCAGCAGCATGGGACAGGGAAGCACAGATACGCAGTATTTT.

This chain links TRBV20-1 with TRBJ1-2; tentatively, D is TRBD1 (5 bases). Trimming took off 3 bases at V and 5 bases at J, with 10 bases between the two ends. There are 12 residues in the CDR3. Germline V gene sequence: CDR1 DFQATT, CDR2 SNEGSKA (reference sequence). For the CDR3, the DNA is TGCAGTGCTAGTCTAGGGGCGTATGGCTACACCTTC. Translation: CSASLGAYGYTF.

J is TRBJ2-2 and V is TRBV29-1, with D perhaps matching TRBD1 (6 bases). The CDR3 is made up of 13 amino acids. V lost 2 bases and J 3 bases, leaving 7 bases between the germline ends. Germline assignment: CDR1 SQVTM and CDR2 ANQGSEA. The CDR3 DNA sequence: TGCAGCGTTGAAAAGGGGGACACCGGGGAGCTGTTTTTT. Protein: CSVEKGDTGELFF.

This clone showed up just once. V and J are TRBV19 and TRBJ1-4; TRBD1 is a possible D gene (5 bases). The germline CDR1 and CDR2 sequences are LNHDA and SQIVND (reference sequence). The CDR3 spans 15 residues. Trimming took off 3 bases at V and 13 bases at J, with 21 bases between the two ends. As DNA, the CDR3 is TGTGCCAGTAGTATTGGCCAGTATGAGGGGAGCGGACTGTTTTTT. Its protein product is CASSIGQYEGSGLFF.

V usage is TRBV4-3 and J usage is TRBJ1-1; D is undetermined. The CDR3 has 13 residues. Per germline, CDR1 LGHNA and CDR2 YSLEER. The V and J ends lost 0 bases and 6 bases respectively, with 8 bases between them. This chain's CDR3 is CASSQDRVSEAFF. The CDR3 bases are TGCGCCAGCAGCCAAGATCGTGTTTCTGAAGCTTTCTTT.

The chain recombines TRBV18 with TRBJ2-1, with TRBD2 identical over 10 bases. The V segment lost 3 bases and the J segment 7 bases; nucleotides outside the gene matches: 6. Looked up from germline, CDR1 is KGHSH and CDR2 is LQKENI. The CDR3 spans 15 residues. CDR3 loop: CASSPASGRENEQFF. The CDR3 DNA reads TGTGCCAGCTCACCTGCTAGCGGGAGAGAGAATGAGCAGTTCTTC.